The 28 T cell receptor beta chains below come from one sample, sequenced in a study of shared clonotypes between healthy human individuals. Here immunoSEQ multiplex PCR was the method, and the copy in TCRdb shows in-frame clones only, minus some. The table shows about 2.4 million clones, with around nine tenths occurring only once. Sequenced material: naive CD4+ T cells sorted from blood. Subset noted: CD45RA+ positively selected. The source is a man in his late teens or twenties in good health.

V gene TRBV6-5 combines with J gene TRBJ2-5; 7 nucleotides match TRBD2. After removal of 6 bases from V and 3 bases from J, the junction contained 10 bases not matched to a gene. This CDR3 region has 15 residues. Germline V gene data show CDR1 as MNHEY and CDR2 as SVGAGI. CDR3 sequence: CASSRLGGGEETQYF. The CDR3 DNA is TGTGCCAGCAGCCGCCTTGGGGGGGGTGAAGAGACCCAGTACTTC.

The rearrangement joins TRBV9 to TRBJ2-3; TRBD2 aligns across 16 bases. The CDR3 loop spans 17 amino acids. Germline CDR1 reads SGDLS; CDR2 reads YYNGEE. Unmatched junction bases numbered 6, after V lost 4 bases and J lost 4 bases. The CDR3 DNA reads TGTGCCAGCAGCTCCGGGACTAGCGGGAGGGCGGCAGATACGCAGTATTTT. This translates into CASSSGTSGRAADTQYF. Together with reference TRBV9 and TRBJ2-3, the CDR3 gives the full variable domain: DSGVTQTPKHLITATGQRVTLRCSPRSGDLSVYWYQQSLDQGLQFLIQYYNGEERAKGNILERFSAQQFPDLHSELNLSSLELGDSALYFCASSSGTSGRAADTQYFGPGTRLTVL.

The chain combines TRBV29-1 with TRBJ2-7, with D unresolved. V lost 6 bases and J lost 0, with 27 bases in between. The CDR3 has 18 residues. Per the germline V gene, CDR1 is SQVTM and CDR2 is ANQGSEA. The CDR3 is CSVLTPGPWSQSSYEQYF. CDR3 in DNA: TGCAGCGTCCTTACCCCGGGCCCTTGGTCACAGAGCTCCTACGAGCAGTACTTC.

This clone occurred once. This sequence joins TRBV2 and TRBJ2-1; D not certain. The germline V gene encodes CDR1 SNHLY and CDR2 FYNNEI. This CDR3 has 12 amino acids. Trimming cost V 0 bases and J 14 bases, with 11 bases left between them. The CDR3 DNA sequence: TGTGCCAGCAGTGAAGCGGGAAGTTACGAGTTCTTC. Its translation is CASSEAGSYEFF.

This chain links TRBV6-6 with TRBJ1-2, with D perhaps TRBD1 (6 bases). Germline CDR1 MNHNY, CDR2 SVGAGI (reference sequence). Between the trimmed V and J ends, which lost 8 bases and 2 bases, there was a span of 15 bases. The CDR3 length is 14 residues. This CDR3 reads CASQPRGANYGYTF. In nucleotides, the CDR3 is TGTGCCAGCCAACCCAGGGGAGCAAACTATGGCTACACCTTC.

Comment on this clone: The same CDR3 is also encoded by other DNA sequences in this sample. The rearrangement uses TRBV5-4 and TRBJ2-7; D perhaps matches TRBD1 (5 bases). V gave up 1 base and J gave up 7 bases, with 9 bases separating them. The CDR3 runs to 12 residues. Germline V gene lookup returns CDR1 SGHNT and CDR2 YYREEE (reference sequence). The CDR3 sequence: CASSLRQGEQYF. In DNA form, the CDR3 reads TGTGCCAGCAGCTTGCGTCAGGGTGAGCAGTACTTC.

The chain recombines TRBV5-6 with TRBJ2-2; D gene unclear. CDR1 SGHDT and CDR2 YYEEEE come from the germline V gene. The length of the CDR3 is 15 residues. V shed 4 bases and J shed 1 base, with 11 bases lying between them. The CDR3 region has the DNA TGTGCCAGCAGCCCCTCCCCCGTGAACACCGGGGAGCTGTTTTTT. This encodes CASSPSPVNTGELFF.

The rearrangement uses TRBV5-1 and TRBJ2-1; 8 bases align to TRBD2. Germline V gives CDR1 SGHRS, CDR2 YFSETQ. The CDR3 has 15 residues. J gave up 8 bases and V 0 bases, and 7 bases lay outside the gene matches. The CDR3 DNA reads TGCGCCAGCAGCTTGGCGGGAGGGCCCTGGGATGAGCAGTTCTTC. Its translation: CASSLAGGPWDEQFF.

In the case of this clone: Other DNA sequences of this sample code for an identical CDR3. CDR3 residues: CASSLVRGSGNTIYF. Written as DNA, the CDR3 is TGTGCCAGCAGCTTGGTCAGGGGCTCCGGAAACACCATATATTTT. The chain employs TRBV7-2 and TRBJ1-3; weak D call: TRBD1 (6 bases). The V end was cut by 3 bases, the J end by 4 bases, with 13 bases between. The CDR3 length is 15 residues. Germline V gives CDR1 SGHTA, CDR2 FQGNSA.

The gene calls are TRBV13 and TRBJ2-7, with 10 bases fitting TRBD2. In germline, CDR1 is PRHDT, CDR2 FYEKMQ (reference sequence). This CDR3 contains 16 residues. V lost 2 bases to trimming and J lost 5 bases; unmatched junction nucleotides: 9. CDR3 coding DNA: TGTGCCAGCAGCTTAAGGAGCGGGGGGGGTATCGACGAGCAGTACTTC. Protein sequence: CASSLRSGGGIDEQYF. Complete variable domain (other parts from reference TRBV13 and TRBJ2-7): AAGVIQSPRHLIKEKRETATLKCYPIPRHDTVYWYQQGPGQDPQFLISFYEKMQSDKGSIPDRFSAQQFSDYHSELNMSSLELGDSALYFCASSLRSGGGIDEQYFGPGTRLTVT.

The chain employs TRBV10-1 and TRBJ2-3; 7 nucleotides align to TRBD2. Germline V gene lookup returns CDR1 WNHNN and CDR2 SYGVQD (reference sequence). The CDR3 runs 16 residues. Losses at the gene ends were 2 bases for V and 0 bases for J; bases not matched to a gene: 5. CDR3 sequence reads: CASSEMGGMSTDTQYF. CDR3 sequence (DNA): TGCGCCAGCAGTGAGATGGGGGGGATGAGCACAGATACGCAGTATTTT.

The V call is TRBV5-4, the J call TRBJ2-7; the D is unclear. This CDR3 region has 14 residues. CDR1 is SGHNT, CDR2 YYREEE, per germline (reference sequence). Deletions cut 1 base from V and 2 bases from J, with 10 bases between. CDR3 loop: CASSLQPSPYEQYF. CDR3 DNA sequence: TGTGCCAGCAGCTTGCAGCCTTCCCCCTACGAGCAGTACTTC.

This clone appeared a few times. CDR3 sequence (DNA): TGTGCCAGCAGTTACTCACCTGATTCACCCCTCCACTTT. It encodes CASSYSPDSPLHF. The rearrangement joins TRBV6-5 to TRBJ1-6, with unresolved D. The germline V gene has CDR1 MNHEY and CDR2 SVGAGI. Trimming left V 0 bases short and J 8 bases short, with 5 bases between. This CDR3 has 13 amino acids.

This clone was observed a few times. CDR3 DNA: TGTGCCAGCACAATGGAGCCGGGATTTGAAGCTTTCTTT. It codes for CASTMEPGFEAFF. J is TRBJ1-1 and V is TRBV2; D is undetermined. CDR1 is SNHLY, CDR2 FYNNEI, per germline. V shed 7 bases and J shed 7 bases, with 16 bases lying between them. This CDR3 has 13 residues.

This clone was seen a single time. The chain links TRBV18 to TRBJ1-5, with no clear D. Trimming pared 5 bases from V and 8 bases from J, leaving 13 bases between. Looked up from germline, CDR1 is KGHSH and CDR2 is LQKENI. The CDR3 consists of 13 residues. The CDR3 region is CASSMSLKEPQHF. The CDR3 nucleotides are TGTGCCAGCTCAATGAGTCTTAAGGAGCCCCAGCATTTT.

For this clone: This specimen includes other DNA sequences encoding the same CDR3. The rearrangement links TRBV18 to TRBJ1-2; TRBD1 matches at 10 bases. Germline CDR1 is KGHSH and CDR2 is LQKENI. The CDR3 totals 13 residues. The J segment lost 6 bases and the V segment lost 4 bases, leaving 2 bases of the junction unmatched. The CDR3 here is CASSQTGGDGYTF. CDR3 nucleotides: TGTGCCAGCTCACAGACAGGGGGCGATGGCTACACCTTC.

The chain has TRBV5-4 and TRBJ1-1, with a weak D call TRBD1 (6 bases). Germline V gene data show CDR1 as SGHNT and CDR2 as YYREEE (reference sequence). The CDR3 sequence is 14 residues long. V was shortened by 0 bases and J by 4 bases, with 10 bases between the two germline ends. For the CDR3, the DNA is TGTGCCAGCAGCTTGGAGGGGGGTATCACTGAAGCTTTCTTT. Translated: CASSLEGGITEAFF.

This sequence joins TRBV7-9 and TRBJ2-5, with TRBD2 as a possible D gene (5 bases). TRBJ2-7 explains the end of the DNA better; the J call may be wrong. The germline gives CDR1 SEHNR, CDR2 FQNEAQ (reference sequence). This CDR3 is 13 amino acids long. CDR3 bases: TGTGCCAGCAGCTTAAAGCAACGGGGCGAGCAGTACTTC. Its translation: CASSLKQRGEQYF.

The CDR3 nucleotides read TGTGCCAGCAGCTTACTCGGGGGAGGAGATACGCAGTATTTT. Its protein product is CASSLLGGGDTQYF. V usage is TRBV7-8 and J usage is TRBJ2-3; D might be TRBD2 (6 bases). V was trimmed by 2 bases and J by 5 bases, leaving 11 bases between them. Germline lookup yields CDR1 SGHVS and CDR2 FQNEAQ. This CDR3 region has 14 residues.

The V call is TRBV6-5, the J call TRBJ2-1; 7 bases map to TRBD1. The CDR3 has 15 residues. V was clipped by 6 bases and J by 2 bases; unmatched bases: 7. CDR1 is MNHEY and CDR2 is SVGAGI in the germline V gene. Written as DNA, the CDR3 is TGTGCCAGCAGCCGACAGGGAAAGGCCTACAATGAGCAGTTCTTC. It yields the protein CASSRQGKAYNEQFF.

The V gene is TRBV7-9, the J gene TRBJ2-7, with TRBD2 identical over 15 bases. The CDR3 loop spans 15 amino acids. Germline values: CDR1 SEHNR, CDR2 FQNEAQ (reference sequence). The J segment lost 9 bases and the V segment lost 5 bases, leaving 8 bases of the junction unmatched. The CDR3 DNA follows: TGTGCCAGCAGCCAGGGACTAGCGGGAGGACCCGGGCAGTACTTC. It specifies CASSQGLAGGPGQYF.

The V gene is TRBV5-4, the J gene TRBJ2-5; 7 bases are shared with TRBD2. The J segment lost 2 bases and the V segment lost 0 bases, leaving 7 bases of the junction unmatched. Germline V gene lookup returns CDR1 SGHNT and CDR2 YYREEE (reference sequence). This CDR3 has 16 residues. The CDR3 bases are TGTGCCAGCAGCTTGGCACGGGACTACCGACAAGAGACCCAGTACTTC. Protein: CASSLARDYRQETQYF.

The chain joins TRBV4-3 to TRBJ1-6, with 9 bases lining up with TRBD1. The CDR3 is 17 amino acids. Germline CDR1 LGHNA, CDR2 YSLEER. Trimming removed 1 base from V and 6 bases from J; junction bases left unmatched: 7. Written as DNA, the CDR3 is TGCGCCAGCAGCCAAGGGGACAGGGCGTTAGGTAATTCACCCCTCCACTTT. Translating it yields CASSQGDRALGNSPLHF.

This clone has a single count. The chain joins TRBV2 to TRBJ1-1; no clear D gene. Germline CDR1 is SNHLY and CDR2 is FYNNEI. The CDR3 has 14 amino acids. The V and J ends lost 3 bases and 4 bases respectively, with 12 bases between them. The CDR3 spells CASSEEGYRTEAFF. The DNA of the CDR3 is TGTGCCAGCAGTGAGGAAGGATACCGCACTGAAGCTTTCTTT.

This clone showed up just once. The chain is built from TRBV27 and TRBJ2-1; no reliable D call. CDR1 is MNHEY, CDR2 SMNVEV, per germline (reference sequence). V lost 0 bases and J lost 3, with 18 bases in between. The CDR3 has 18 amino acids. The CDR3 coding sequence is TGTGCCAGCAGTTTATCAAAGGCCACTTTTCCCTACTACAATGAGCAGTTCTTC. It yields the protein CASSLSKATFPYYNEQFF.

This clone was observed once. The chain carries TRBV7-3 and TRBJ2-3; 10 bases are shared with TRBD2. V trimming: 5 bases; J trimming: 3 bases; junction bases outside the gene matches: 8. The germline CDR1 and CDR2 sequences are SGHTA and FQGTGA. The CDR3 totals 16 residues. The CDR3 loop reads CASSPLAGGGTDTQYF. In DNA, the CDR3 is TGTGCCAGCAGCCCATTAGCGGGGGGCGGGACAGATACGCAGTATTTT.

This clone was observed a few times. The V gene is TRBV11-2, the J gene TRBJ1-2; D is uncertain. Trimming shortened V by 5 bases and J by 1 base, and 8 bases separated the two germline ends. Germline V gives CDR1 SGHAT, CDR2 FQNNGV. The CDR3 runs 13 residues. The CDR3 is CASSADLNYGYTF. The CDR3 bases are TGTGCCAGCAGCGCGGACCTTAACTATGGCTACACCTTC.

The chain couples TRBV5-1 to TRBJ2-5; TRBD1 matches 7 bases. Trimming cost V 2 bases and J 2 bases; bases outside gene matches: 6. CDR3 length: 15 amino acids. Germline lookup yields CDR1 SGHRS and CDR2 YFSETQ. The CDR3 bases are TGCGCCAGCAGCTTATGGGGACAGCGACAAGAGACCCAGTACTTC. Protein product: CASSLWGQRQETQYF.